A selection of T cell receptor beta chains follows, all from one sample in a study of blood T cell repertoires in COVID-19. TCRdb keeps only in-frame clones here, not all; method: immunoSEQ multiplex PCR. The sample records around 140,000 clones, roughly 69% being singletons. Sample: peripheral blood. These receptors were taken from a woman between 65 and 79 years old with acute or convalescent COVID-19. CDR3s include the opening cysteine and the closing phenylalanine or tryptophan. The order of the fields is V gene, clone size, D gene, J gene, CDR3 DNA, CDR3 protein. The D gene is left open where the match is weak. Rows give clone size only sometimes, using once, few, many, or a class for an expanded clone.

v_gene: TRBV27
abundance: .
d_gene: .
j_gene: TRBJ2-3
CDR3nt: TGTGCCAGCAGCACTCTTCTATATACAGATACGCAGTATTTT
CDR3aa: CASSTLLYTDTQYF

v_gene: TRBV5-6
abundance: .
d_gene: .
j_gene: TRBJ1-4
CDR3nt: TGTGCCAGCAGCTTGCGTGAAAAACTGTTTTTT
CDR3aa: CASSLREKLFF

v_gene: TRBV19
abundance: .
d_gene: TRBD2
j_gene: TRBJ2-7
CDR3nt: TGTGCCAGTAGTACTAGCGGTTCCTACGAGCAGTACTTC
CDR3aa: CASSTSGSYEQYF

v_gene: TRBV14
abundance: .
d_gene: .
j_gene: TRBJ2-7
CDR3nt: TGTGCCAGCAGCCAAGACTGGAGGCAGTACTTC
CDR3aa: CASSQDWRQYF

v_gene: TRBV28
abundance: .
d_gene: .
j_gene: TRBJ2-2
CDR3nt: TGTGCCAGCAGTTTTTATCAGACTTTCAACACCGGGGAGCTGTTTTTT
CDR3aa: CASSFYQTFNTGELFF

v_gene: TRBV5-1
abundance: many
d_gene: .
j_gene: TRBJ2-7
CDR3nt: TGCGCCAGCAGCCCCGGGTCTCGCGACGAGCAGTACTTC
CDR3aa: CASSPGSRDEQYF

v_gene: TRBV3-1/TRBV3-2
abundance: .
d_gene: TRBD2
j_gene: TRBJ2-2
CDR3nt: TGTGCCAGCAGCCAGGGCGGGGGTCTCGGGGCCGGGGAGCTGTTTTTT
CDR3aa: CASSQGGGLGAGELFF

v_gene: TRBV5-4
abundance: .
d_gene: .
j_gene: TRBJ2-3
CDR3nt: TGTGCCAGCAGCTCCGGAGACGACCCGAGCACAGATACGCAGTATTTT
CDR3aa: CASSSGDDPSTDTQYF

v_gene: TRBV3-1/TRBV3-2
abundance: few
d_gene: .
j_gene: TRBJ1-5
CDR3nt: TGTGCCAGCAGCCAATTCGGGGTTCAGCCCCAGCATTTT
CDR3aa: CASSQFGVQPQHF

v_gene: TRBV7-9
abundance: few
d_gene: TRBD1
j_gene: TRBJ1-1
CDR3nt: TGTGCCAGCAGCCGGACAGGGGGGAGCACTGAAGCTTTCTTT
CDR3aa: CASSRTGGSTEAFF

v_gene: TRBV29-1
abundance: few
d_gene: TRBD1
j_gene: TRBJ1-1
CDR3nt: TGCAGCGCCCAGTCGGACAGGGCCGGGGGTGAAGCTTTCTTT
CDR3aa: CSAQSDRAGGEAFF

v_gene: TRBV7-2
abundance: few
d_gene: .
j_gene: TRBJ2-3
CDR3nt: TGTGCCAGCAGCTTAGTGGGCAGCACAGATACGCAGTATTTT
CDR3aa: CASSLVGSTDTQYF

v_gene: TRBV29-1
abundance: .
d_gene: TRBD1
j_gene: TRBJ2-5
CDR3nt: TGCAGCGGAAGACAGGGCCTCCAAGAGACCCAGTACTTC
CDR3aa: CSGRQGLQETQYF

v_gene: TRBV27
abundance: .
d_gene: TRBD2
j_gene: TRBJ2-1
CDR3nt: TGTGCCAGCAGCCCCCGAGTCTCGGCTAGCGGGAGTATTGAGCAGTTCTTC
CDR3aa: CASSPRVSASGSIEQFF

v_gene: TRBV9
abundance: .
d_gene: .
j_gene: TRBJ2-6
CDR3nt: TGTGCCAGCAGCGTAGGACTCTCCGGGGCCAACGTCCTGACTTTC
CDR3aa: CASSVGLSGANVLTF

v_gene: TRBV30
abundance: .
d_gene: TRBD2
j_gene: TRBJ2-3
CDR3nt: TGTGCCTGGAGACTAGCGGGAACAGATACGCAGTATTTT
CDR3aa: CAWRLAGTDTQYF

v_gene: TRBV6-5
abundance: .
d_gene: .
j_gene: TRBJ2-5
CDR3nt: TGTGCCAGCAGACCGAGGGGGGGGGAAGAGACCCAGTACTTC
CDR3aa: CASRPRGGEETQYF

v_gene: TRBV7-9
abundance: .
d_gene: TRBD2
j_gene: TRBJ2-7
CDR3nt: TGTGCCAGCAGCTTAGGCTTAGCGGGAGTTAACGAGCAGTACTTC
CDR3aa: CASSLGLAGVNEQYF

v_gene: TRBV4-1
abundance: once
d_gene: TRBD1
j_gene: TRBJ2-4
CDR3nt: TGCGCCAGCAGCCAAGATAACCAGGGGGCTGTTTTAAAAAACATTCAGTACTTC
CDR3aa: CASSQDNQGAVLKNIQYF

v_gene: TRBV29-1
abundance: .
d_gene: TRBD1
j_gene: TRBJ1-1
CDR3nt: TGCAGCGTAACTTTAAGGACAGGGGAAGGAACTGAAGCTTTCTTT
CDR3aa: CSVTLRTGEGTEAFF

v_gene: TRBV4-3
abundance: .
d_gene: TRBD1
j_gene: TRBJ1-2
CDR3nt: TGCGCCAGCAGCGCAATGATTGGGACAGGGGGGTTCGACGGCTACACCTTC
CDR3aa: CASSAMIGTGGFDGYTF

v_gene: TRBV11-3
abundance: .
d_gene: TRBD1
j_gene: TRBJ2-1
CDR3nt: TGTGCCAGCAGCTTAAGGCCGGGACAGCCTAGGGATGAGCAGTTCTTC
CDR3aa: CASSLRPGQPRDEQFF

v_gene: TRBV6-5
abundance: .
d_gene: TRBD2
j_gene: TRBJ2-4
CDR3nt: TGTGCCAGCATGCCCTCGGGGGGTAACATTCAGTACTTC
CDR3aa: CASMPSGGNIQYF

v_gene: TRBV10-2
abundance: .
d_gene: .
j_gene: TRBJ1-1
CDR3nt: TGCGCCAGCAGTGAGATTCAAAACACTGAAGCTTTCTTT
CDR3aa: CASSEIQNTEAFF

v_gene: TRBV5-6
abundance: .
d_gene: TRBD1
j_gene: TRBJ2-5
CDR3nt: TGTGCCAGCAGCTTGGTTAGGGGACAGGTTGGCCAAGAGACCCAGTACTTC
CDR3aa: CASSLVRGQVGQETQYF

v_gene: TRBV19
abundance: .
d_gene: TRBD1
j_gene: TRBJ2-7
CDR3nt: TGTGCCAGTAGTTGGACAGGGAACCACGAGCAGTACTTC
CDR3aa: CASSWTGNHEQYF

v_gene: TRBV12-3/TRBV12-4
abundance: .
d_gene: .
j_gene: TRBJ2-7
CDR3nt: TGTGCCAGCAGCGGAGGCGGCTACGAGCAGTACTTC
CDR3aa: CASSGGGYEQYF

v_gene: TRBV3-1/TRBV3-2
abundance: .
d_gene: .
j_gene: TRBJ2-7
CDR3nt: TGTGCCAGCAGCCGCAGCGGACGGAACTACGAGCAGTACTTC
CDR3aa: CASSRSGRNYEQYF

v_gene: TRBV18
abundance: .
d_gene: .
j_gene: TRBJ1-2
CDR3nt: TGTGTCAGCTCACCACCTAGTCTTAACTATGGCTACACCTTC
CDR3aa: CVSSPPSLNYGYTF

v_gene: TRBV28
abundance: .
d_gene: TRBD2
j_gene: TRBJ2-7
CDR3nt: TGTGCCAGCAGTTCACTTAGCGGGAGCCTTTCCGAGCAGTACTTC
CDR3aa: CASSSLSGSLSEQYF

v_gene: TRBV7-8
abundance: few
d_gene: TRBD2
j_gene: TRBJ2-5
CDR3nt: TGTGCCAGCAGCTCCGGGACTAGCGGGGTCGAGACCCAGTACTTC
CDR3aa: CASSSGTSGVETQYF

v_gene: TRBV18
abundance: .
d_gene: TRBD2
j_gene: TRBJ2-1
CDR3nt: TGTGCCAGCTCACCACGGGAGGGCCCAAGTAATGAGCAGTTCTTC
CDR3aa: CASSPREGPSNEQFF